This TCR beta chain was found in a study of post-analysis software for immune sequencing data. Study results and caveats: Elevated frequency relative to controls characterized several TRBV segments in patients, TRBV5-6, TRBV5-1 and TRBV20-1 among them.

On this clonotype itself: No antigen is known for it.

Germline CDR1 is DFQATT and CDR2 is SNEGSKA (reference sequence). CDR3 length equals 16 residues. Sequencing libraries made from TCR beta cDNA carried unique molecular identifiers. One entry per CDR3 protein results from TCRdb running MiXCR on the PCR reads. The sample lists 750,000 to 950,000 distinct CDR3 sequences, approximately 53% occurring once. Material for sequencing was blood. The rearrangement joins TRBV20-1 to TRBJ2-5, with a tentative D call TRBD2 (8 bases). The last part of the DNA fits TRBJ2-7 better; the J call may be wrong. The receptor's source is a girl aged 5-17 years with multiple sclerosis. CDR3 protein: CSAIIQGGGRHHEQYF. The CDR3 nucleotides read TGCAGTGCTATTATTCAAGGGGGCGGGAGGCACCACGAGCAGTACTTC.